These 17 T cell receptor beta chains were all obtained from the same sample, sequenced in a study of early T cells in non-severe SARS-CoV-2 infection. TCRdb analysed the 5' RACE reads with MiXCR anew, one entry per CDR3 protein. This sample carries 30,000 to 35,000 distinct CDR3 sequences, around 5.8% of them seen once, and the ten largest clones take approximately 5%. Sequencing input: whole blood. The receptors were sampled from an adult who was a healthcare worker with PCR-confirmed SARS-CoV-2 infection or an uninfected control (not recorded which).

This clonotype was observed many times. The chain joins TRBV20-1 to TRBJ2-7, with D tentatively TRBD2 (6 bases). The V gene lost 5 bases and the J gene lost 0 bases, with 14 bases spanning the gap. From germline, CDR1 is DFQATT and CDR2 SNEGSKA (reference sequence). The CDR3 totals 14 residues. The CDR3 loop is CSAEQRATSYEQYF. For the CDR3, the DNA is TGCAGTGCTGAACAGCGGGCGACCTCCTACGAGCAGTACTTC.

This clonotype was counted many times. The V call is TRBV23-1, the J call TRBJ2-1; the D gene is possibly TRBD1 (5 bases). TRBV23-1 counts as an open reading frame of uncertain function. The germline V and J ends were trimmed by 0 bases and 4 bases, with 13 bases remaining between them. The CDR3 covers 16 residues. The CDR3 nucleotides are TGCGCCAGCAGTCAATCAATGACAGCTGTTTACAATGAGCAGTTCTTC. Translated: CASSQSMTAVYNEQFF.

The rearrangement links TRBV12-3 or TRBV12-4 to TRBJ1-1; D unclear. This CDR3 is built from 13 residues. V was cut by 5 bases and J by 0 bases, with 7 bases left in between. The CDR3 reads CASSPSMNTEAFF. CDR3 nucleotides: TGTGCCAGCAGTCCCAGTATGAACACTGAAGCTTTCTTT.

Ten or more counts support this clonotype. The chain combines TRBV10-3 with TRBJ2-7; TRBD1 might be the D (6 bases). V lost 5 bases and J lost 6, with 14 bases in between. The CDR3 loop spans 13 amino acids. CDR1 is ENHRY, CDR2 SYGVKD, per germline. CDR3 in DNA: TGTGCCATCAGTAGGACAGCGTGGGGCGAGCAGTACTTC. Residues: CAISRTAWGEQYF.

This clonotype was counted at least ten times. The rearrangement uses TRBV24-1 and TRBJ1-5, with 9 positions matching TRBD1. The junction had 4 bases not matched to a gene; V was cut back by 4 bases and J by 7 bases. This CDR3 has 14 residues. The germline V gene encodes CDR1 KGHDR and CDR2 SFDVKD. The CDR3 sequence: CATSDRTGEQPQHF. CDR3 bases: TGTGCCACCAGTGACCGGACAGGGGAGCAGCCCCAGCATTTT.

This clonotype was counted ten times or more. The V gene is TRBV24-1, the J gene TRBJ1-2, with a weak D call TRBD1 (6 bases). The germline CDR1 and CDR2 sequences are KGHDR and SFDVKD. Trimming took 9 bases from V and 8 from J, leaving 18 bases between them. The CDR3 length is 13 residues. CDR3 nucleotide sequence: TGTGCCACCTCGGAGGGCAGGGGAGGAGGCTACACCTTC. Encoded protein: CATSEGRGGGYTF.

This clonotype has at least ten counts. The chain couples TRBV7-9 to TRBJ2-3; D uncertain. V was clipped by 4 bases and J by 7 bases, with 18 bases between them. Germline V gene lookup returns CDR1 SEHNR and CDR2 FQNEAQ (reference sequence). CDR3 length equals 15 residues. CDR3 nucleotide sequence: TGTGCCAGCAGCTCACCCGAGGTGCAGGTACATACGCAGTATTTT. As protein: CASSSPEVQVHTQYF.

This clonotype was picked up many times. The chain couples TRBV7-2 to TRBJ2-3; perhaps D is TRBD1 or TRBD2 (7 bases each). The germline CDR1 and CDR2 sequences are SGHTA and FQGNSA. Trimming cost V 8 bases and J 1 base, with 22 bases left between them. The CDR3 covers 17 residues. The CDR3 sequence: CASHRDRLARGTDTQYF. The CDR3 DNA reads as TGTGCCAGCCATCGGGACAGACTAGCACGGGGCACAGATACGCAGTATTTT.

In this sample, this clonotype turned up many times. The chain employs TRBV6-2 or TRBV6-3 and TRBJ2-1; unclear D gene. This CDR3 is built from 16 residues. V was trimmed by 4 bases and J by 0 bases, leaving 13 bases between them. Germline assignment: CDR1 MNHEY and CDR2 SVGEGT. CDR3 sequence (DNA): TGTGCCAGCAGTTTCTCGGACCAAAGCTCCTACAATGAGCAGTTCTTC. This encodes CASSFSDQSSYNEQFF.

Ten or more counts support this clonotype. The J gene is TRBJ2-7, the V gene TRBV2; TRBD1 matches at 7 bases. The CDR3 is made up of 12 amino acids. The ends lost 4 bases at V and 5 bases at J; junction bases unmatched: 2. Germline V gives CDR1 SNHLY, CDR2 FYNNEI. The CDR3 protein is CASSGTGHEQYV. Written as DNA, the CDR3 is TGTGCCAGCAGTGGGACAGGTCACGAGCAGTACGTC.

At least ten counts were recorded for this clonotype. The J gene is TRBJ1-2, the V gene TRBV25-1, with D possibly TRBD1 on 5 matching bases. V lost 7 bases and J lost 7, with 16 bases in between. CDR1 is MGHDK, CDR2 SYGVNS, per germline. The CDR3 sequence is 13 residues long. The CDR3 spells CASTPKGRAGYTF. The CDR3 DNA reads TGTGCCAGCACCCCCAAGGGGAGGGCTGGCTACACCTTC.

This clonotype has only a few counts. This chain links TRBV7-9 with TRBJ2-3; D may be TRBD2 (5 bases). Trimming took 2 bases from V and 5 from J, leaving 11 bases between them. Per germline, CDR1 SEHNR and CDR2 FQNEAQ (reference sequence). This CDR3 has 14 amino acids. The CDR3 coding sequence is TGTGCCAGCAGCTTAAGCGCCGAGGGAGATACGCAGTATTTT. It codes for CASSLSAEGDTQYF.

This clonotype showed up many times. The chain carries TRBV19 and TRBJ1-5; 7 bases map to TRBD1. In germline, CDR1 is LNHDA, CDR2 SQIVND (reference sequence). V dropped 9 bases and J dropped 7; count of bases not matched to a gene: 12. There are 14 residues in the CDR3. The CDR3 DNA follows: TGTGCCAGCGGATTACAGGGGTATGGCCAGCCCCAGCATTTT. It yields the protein CASGLQGYGQPQHF.

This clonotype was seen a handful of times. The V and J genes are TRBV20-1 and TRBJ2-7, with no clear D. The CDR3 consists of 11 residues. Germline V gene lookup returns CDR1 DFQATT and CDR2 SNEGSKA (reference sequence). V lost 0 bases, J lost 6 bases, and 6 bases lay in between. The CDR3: CSARDLREQYF. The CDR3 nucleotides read TGCAGTGCTAGAGATCTACGCGAGCAGTACTTC.

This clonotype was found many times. CDR3 sequence (DNA): TGCAGTGCTAGAGTGGATGGGGATTACGAGCAGTACGTC. Its protein is CSARVDGDYEQYV. The chain carries TRBV20-1 and TRBJ2-7; no reliable D call. This CDR3 has 13 amino acids. V was shortened by 1 base and J by 4 bases, with 11 bases between the two germline ends. Per germline, CDR1 DFQATT and CDR2 SNEGSKA (reference sequence).

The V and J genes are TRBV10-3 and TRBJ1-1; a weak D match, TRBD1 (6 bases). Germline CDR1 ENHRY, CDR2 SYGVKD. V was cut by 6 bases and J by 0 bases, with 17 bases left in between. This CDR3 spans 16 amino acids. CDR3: CAISGTPSQLNTEAFF. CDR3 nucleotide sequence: TGTGCCATCAGCGGGACACCCAGTCAGCTGAACACTGAAGCTTTCTTT.

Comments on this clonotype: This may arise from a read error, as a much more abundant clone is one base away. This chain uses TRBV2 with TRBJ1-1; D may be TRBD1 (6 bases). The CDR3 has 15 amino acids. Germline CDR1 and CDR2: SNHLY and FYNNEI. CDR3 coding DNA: TGTGCCGGCAGTGCGAGGGGGACGGGCAACACTGAAGCTTTCTTT. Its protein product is CAGSARGTGNTEAFF. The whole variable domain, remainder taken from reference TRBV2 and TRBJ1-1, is EPEVTQTPSHQVTQMGQEVILRCVPISNHLYFYWYRQILGQKVEFLVSFYNNEISEKSEIFDDQFSVERPDGSNFTLKIRSTKLEDSAMYFCAGSARGTGNTEAFFGQGTRLTVV.